The entry that follows covers one TCR beta chain sequence. Its specificity is not known. Germline assignment: CDR1 SQVTM and CDR2 ANQGSEA. The CDR3 length is 17 residues. Trimming cost V 5 bases and J 0 bases; bases outside gene matches: 12. Method: immunoSEQ multiplex PCR; TCRdb's copy keeps in-frame clones and lacks some. The table shows about 170,000 clones, with over 85% occurring only once. This entry comes from a study of T cell responses to AZD1222 COVID-19 vaccine. The study, taken as a whole, reports: Dominant CD4 TCR responses targeted spike regions 160-218 and 743-854. Repertoires were obtained only post-peak T cell response. White British donors predominated, females outnumbered males, and clonal diversity was possibly underestimated. Nearly half of spike-specific TCRs reportedly target variant regions that are unmutated in the B.1.351 and B.1.1.7 variants.

The source was peripheral blood, collected on day 0 of AZD1222 vaccination. The source is an adult in good health. The chain uses TRBV29-1 and TRBJ1-4, with TRBD1 matching over 7 bases. CDR3: CSVFNNGTVSTNEKLFF. Written as DNA, the CDR3 is TGCAGCGTTTTTAATAACGGGACAGTTTCAACTAATGAAAAACTGTTTTTT.